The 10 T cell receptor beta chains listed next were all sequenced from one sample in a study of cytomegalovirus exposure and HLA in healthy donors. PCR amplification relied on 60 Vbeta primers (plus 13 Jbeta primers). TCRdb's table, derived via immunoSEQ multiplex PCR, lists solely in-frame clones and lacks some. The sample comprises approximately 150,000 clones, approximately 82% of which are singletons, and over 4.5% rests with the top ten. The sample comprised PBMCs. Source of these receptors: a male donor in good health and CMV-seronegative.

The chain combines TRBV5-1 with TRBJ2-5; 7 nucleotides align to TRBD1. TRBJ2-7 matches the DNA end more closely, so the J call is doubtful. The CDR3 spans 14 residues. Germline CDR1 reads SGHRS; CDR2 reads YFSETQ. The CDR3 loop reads CASSRRDSSYEQYF. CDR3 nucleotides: TGCGCCAGCAGCCGCCGGGACAGCAGCTACGAGCAGTACTTC.

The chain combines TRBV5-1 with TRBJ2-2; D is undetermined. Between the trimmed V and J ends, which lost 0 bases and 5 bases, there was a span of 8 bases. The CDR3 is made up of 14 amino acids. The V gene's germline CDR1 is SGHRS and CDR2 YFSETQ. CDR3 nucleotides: TGCGCCAGCAGCTTGGAGAGAGAGACCGGGGAGCTGTTTTTT. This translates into CASSLERETGELFF.

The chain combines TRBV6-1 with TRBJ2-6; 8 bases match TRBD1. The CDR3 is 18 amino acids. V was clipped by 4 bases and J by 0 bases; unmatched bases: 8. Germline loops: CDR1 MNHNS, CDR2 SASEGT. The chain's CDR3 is CASSGTGSFSSGANVLTF. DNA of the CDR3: TGTGCCAGCAGTGGGACAGGGTCTTTCAGCTCTGGGGCCAACGTCCTGACTTTC.

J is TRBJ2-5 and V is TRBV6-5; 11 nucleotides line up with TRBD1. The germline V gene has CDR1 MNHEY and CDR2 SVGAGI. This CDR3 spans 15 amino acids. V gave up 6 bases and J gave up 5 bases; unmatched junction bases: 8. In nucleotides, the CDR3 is TGTGCCAGCAGCCGGACAGGGGGCAATGTGGAGACCCAGTACTTC. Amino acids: CASSRTGGNVETQYF.

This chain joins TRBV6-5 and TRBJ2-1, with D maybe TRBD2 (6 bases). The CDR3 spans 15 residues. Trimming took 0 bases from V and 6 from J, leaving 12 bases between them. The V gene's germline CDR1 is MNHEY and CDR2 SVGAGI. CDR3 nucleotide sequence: TGTGCCAGCAGTTACTCGGAGGGGACGTTCAATGAGCAGTTCTTC. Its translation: CASSYSEGTFNEQFF.

The CDR3 sequence: CASSLGRTGGPETQYF. CDR3 sequence (DNA): TGCGCCAGCAGCTTGGGTCGAACAGGGGGTCCAGAGACCCAGTACTTC. The chain joins TRBV5-1 to TRBJ2-5, with TRBD1 matching 8 bases. The length of the CDR3 is 16 residues. After removal of 0 bases from V and 4 bases from J, the junction contained 8 bases not matched to a gene. Germline V lookup: CDR1 SGHRS, CDR2 YFSETQ.

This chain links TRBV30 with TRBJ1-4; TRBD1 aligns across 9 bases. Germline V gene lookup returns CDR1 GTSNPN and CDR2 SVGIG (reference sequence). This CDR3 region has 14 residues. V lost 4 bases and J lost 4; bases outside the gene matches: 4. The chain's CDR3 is CAWNPGQGNEKLFF. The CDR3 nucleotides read TGTGCCTGGAACCCGGGACAGGGTAATGAAAAACTGTTTTTT.

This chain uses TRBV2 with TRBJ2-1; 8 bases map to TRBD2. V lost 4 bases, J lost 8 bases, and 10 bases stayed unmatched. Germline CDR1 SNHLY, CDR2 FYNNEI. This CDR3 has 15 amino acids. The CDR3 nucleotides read TGTGCCAGCAGTGGGGGTTGGGCGGGAGGCTATGAGCAGTTCTTC. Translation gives CASSGGWAGGYEQFF.

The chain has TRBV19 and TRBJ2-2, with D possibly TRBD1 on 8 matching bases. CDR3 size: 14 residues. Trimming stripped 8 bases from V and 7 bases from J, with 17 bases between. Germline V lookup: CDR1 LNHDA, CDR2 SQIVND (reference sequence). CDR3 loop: CASRTGGEGGELFF. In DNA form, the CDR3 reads TGTGCCAGTCGAACAGGGGGGGAGGGCGGGGAGCTGTTTTTT.

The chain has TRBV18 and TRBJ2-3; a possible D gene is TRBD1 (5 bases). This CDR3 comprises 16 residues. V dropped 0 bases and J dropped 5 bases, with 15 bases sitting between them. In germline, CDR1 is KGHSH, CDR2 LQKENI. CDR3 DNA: TGTGCCAGCTCACCACCGAGTCGACAGCATGGAGATACGCAGTATTTT. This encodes CASSPPSRQHGDTQYF.